Below, 17 T cell receptor beta chains from the same sample are listed, as sequenced in a study of blood T cell repertoires in COVID-19. The table came from immunoSEQ multiplex PCR; TCRdb's copy has only in-frame clones and leaves some out. Altogether approximately 93,000 clones are present, about 74% being singletons, with the ten largest covering roughly 3.9%. Sample: peripheral blood. Every receptor here comes from a man between 65 and 80 years old with COVID-19, enrolled during active disease.

This chain links TRBV4-2 with TRBJ2-1, with TRBD1 matching 7 bases. The V and J ends lost 1 base and 8 bases, in that order; junction bases with no gene match: 5. Per germline, CDR1 LGHNA and CDR2 YNFKEQ. This CDR3 contains 14 residues. CDR3 bases: TGTGCCAGCAGCCAAGCCGGGACAGCGGATGAGCAGTTCTTC. Protein product: CASSQAGTADEQFF.

The gene calls are TRBV28 and TRBJ2-2; the D gene is possibly TRBD2 (5 bases). Germline CDR1 is MDHEN and CDR2 is SYDVKM. The CDR3 extends over 13 amino acids. The V end lost 10 bases, the J end lost 4 bases, and 13 bases lay between the germline ends. The CDR3 DNA follows: TGTGCCACTGGAGGATCGAGCACCGGGGAGCTGTTTTTT. This translates into CATGGSSTGELFF.

The V and J genes are TRBV5-1 and TRBJ2-7; 9 positions agree with TRBD2. The CDR3 has 14 amino acids. CDR1 is SGHRS and CDR2 is YFSETQ in the germline V gene. The V segment lost 1 base and the J segment 5 bases; nucleotides outside the gene matches: 4. The CDR3 is CASSLFSGRDEQYF. The CDR3 DNA reads TGCGCCAGCAGCTTGTTTAGCGGGAGAGACGAGCAGTACTTC.

The J gene is TRBJ2-7, the V gene TRBV7-2; D gene uncertain. The CDR3 spans 13 residues. Germline CDR1 and CDR2: SGHTA and FQGNSA. V was clipped by 5 bases and J by 13 bases, with 21 bases between them. The CDR3 DNA reads as TGTGCCAGCAGCCCCAGGTTGGCACCCCATTGCTACTTC. It translates to CASSPRLAPHCYF.

This clone appeared once. The chain combines TRBV19 with TRBJ1-1, with 7 bases aligning to TRBD1. Germline V CDR1 and CDR2: LNHDA, SQIVND (reference sequence). Unmatched junction bases numbered 3, after V lost 8 bases and J lost 0 bases. The CDR3 contains 13 residues. CDR3: CASGDRLNTEAFF. For the CDR3, the DNA is TGTGCCAGTGGGGACAGATTGAACACTGAAGCTTTCTTT.

The J gene is TRBJ1-5, the V gene TRBV6-5; D is unclear. The V end was cut by 2 bases, the J end by 6 bases, with 11 bases between. This CDR3 contains 14 residues. Germline V gives CDR1 MNHEY, CDR2 SVGAGI. CDR3 in amino acids: CASSYGGAGQPQHF. CDR3 in DNA: TGTGCCAGCAGTTACGGTGGAGCTGGTCAGCCCCAGCATTTT.

The V call is TRBV10-3, the J call TRBJ2-7; 9 positions agree with TRBD1. Germline loops: CDR1 ENHRY, CDR2 SYGVKD. Trimming removed 6 bases from V and 3 bases from J; junction bases left unmatched: 6. The CDR3 consists of 14 residues. The CDR3 here is CAIRGTGSFYEQYF. CDR3 bases: TGTGCCATCAGGGGGACAGGGTCATTCTACGAGCAGTACTTC.

The V and J genes are TRBV5-1 and TRBJ1-2; a weak D match, TRBD1 (5 bases). The CDR3 length is 14 residues. Germline CDR1 SGHRS, CDR2 YFSETQ. Trimming shortened V by 4 bases and J by 2 bases, and 12 bases separated the two germline ends. This CDR3 is CASSPQTENYGYTF. Here the CDR3 DNA reads TGCGCCAGCAGCCCTCAGACAGAGAACTATGGCTACACCTTC. Together with reference TRBV5-1 and TRBJ1-2, the CDR3 gives the full variable domain: KAGVTQTPRYLIKTRGQQVTLSCSPISGHRSVSWYQQTPGQGLQFLFEYFSETQRNKGNFPGRFSGRQFSNSRSEMNVSTLELGDSALYLCASSPQTENYGYTFGSGTRLTVV.

This chain links TRBV4-3 with TRBJ2-1; 9 nucleotides match TRBD2. The germline gives CDR1 LGHNA, CDR2 YSLEER. Trimming removed 1 base from V and 4 bases from J; junction bases left unmatched: 8. The CDR3 has 17 residues. CDR3: CASSQVAGVTFYNEQFF. The CDR3, as DNA: TGCGCCAGCAGCCAAGTAGCGGGAGTTACTTTTTACAATGAGCAGTTCTTC.

The J gene is TRBJ2-1, the V gene TRBV7-3; possible D gene TRBD2, 5 bases. The germline CDR1 and CDR2 sequences are SGHTA and FQGTGA. This CDR3 contains 13 residues. The V end was cut by 3 bases, the J end by 4 bases, with 7 bases between. The CDR3 sequence is CASSLGAYNEQFF. CDR3 nucleotides: TGTGCCAGCAGCTTGGGAGCATACAATGAGCAGTTCTTC.

This rearrangement joins TRBV6-6 to TRBJ2-3, with TRBD2 matching 9 bases. Germline loops: CDR1 MNHNY, CDR2 SVGAGI (reference sequence). V gave up 5 bases and J gave up 1 base; unmatched junction bases: 10. This CDR3 is 17 amino acids long. The CDR3, as DNA: TGTGCCAGCAGTCGATCCCGGACTAGCGCCGGCACAGATACGCAGTATTTT. Amino acids: CASSRSRTSAGTDTQYF.

The chain carries TRBV5-4 and TRBJ1-1, with a weak D call TRBD1 (5 bases). The germline gives CDR1 SGHNT, CDR2 YYREEE (reference sequence). Trimming cost V 0 bases and J 7 bases, with 7 bases left between them. The length of the CDR3 is 12 residues. CDR3 amino acids: CASSLDRYEAFF. The CDR3 DNA is TGTGCCAGCAGCTTGGACAGGTATGAAGCTTTCTTT.

V usage is TRBV7-8 and J usage is TRBJ1-5; 10 bases are shared with TRBD1. The germline gives CDR1 SGHVS, CDR2 FQNEAQ. The ends lost 2 bases at V and 7 bases at J; junction bases unmatched: 11. The CDR3 runs 17 residues. The CDR3 sequence: CASSLTPLGTGVQPQHF. CDR3 nucleotide sequence: TGTGCCAGCAGCTTAACACCTTTGGGGACAGGGGTACAGCCCCAGCATTTT. Based on the CDR3 plus reference TRBV7-8 and TRBJ1-5, the full variable domain is GAGVSQSPRYKVAKRGQDVALRCDPISGHVSLFWYQQALGQGPEFLTYFQNEAQLDKSGLPSDRFFAERPEGSVSTLKIQRTQQEDSAVYLCASSLTPLGTGVQPQHFGDGTRLSIL.

J is TRBJ2-2 and V is TRBV3-1 (or the pseudogene TRBV3-2), with 13 bases that match TRBD2. Germline V gives CDR1 LGHDT, CDR2 YNNKEL (reference sequence). The junction had 11 bases not matched to a gene; V was cut back by 2 bases and J by 8 bases. The CDR3 is 18 residues long. The CDR3, as DNA: TGTGCCAGCAGCCAATCCCATCCGGGGACTAGCGGGACAGGGGAGCTGTTTTTT. Protein product: CASSQSHPGTSGTGELFF.

The rearrangement joins TRBV10-2 to TRBJ2-2; maybe TRBD2 (6 bases). The V end lost 7 bases, the J end lost 2 bases, and 14 bases lay between the germline ends. Germline CDR1 WSHSY, CDR2 SAAADI. This CDR3 has 15 amino acids. This CDR3 is CASTRRTTNTGELFF. CDR3 coding DNA: TGCGCCAGCACCCGGAGGACTACTAACACCGGGGAGCTGTTTTTT.

The chain carries TRBV7-9 and TRBJ1-1; the D is unclear. Germline CDR1 is SEHNR and CDR2 is FQNEAQ (reference sequence). The CDR3 spans 12 residues. With 1 base removed from V and 8 bases from J, the gap between germline ends came to 8 bases. The CDR3 bases are TGTGCCAGCAGCTTAGTGTCCAGGGAAGCTTTCTTT. It yields the protein CASSLVSREAFF.

This clone is a singleton in its sample. The chain employs TRBV28 and TRBJ1-2, with D possibly matching TRBD1 (6 bases). The CDR3 loop spans 12 amino acids. Germline V gene lookup returns CDR1 MDHEN and CDR2 SYDVKM. The CDR3 bases are TGTGCAGCAGGGGCAGCTAACTATGGCTACACCTTC. It encodes CAAGAANYGYTF.